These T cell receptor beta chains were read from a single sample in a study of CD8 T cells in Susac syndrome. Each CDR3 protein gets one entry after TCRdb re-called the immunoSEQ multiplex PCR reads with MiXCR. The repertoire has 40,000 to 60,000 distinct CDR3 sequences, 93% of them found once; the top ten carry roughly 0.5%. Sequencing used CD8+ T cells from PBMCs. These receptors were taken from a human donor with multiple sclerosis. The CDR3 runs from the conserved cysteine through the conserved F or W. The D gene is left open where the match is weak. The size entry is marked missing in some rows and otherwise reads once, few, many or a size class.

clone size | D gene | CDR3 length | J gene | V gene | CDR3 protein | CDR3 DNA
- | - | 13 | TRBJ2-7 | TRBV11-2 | CASSLGLVGEQYF | TGTGCCAGCAGCTTGGGACTCGTTGGTGAGCAGTACTTC
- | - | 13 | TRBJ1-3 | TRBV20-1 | CSARTEIGNTIYF | TGCAGTGCCCGGACAGAAATTGGAAACACCATATATTTT
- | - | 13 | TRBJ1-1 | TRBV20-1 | CGSRGRMNTEAFF | TGCGGGAGCAGGGGCCGGATGAACACTGAAGCTTTCTTT
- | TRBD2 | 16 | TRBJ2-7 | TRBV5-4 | CASSFTLPSGGYEQYF | TGTGCCAGCAGCTTCACCCTCCCTAGCGGGGGCTACGAGCAGTACTTC
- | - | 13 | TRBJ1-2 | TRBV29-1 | CSVEVGGEDGYTF | TGCAGCGTTGAAGTAGGTGGGGAGGATGGCTACACCTTC
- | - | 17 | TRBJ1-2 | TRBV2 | CASSEENASFLNYGYTF | TGTGCCAGCAGTGAAGAGAACGCGTCCTTTCTTAACTATGGCTACACCTTC
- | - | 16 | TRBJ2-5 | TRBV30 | CAWSGLRDRVGETQYF | TGTGCCTGGAGTGGCCTCCGGGACCGCGTAGGAGAGACCCAGTACTTC
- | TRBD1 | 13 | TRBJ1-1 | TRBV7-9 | CASIRGPLEEAFF | TGTGCCAGCATCAGGGGGCCCCTTGAGGAAGCTTTCTTT
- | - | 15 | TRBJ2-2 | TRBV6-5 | CASSYNLEGPGELFF | TGTGCCAGCAGTTACAACCTTGAGGGGCCCGGGGAGCTGTTTTTT
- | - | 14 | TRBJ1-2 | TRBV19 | CASTLDQGSYGYTF | TGTGCCAGTACCCTCGACCAGGGGAGCTATGGCTACACCTTC
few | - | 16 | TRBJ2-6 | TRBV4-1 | CASSQVEGSGANVLTF | TGCGCCAGCAGCCAGGTAGAAGGGTCTGGGGCCAACGTCCTGACTTTC
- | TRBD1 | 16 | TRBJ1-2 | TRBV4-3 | CASSQDTNRGNYGYTF | TGCGCCAGCAGCCAAGATACCAACAGGGGGAACTATGGCTACACCTTC
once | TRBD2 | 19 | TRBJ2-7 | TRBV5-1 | CASSLGEGGAAERAYEQYF | TGCGCCAGCAGCTTGGGTGAGGGAGGGGCCGCAGAGAGAGCCTACGAGCAGTACTTC
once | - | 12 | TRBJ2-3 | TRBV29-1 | CSVVGQTDTQYF | TGCAGCGTCGTTGGACAGACAGATACGCAGTATTTT
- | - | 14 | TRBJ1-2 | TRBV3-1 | CASSQDWGGYGYTF | TGTGCCAGCAGCCAAGATTGGGGAGGGTATGGCTACACCTTC
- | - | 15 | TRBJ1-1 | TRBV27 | CASSLIRERFTEAFF | TGTGCCAGCAGTTTAATCCGTGAAAGGTTCACTGAAGCTTTCTTT
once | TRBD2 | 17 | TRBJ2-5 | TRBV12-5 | CASGLPTTSGDQETQYF | TGTGCTAGTGGTTTGCCCACGACTAGCGGGGACCAAGAGACCCAGTACTTC
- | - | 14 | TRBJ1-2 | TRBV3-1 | CASSQDPGNYGYTF | TGTGCCAGCAGCCAAGACCCCGGGAACTATGGCTACACTTTC
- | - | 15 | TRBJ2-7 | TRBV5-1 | CASSLDSGSTYEQYF | TGCGCCAGCAGCTTGGATTCGGGGAGCACCTACGAGCAGTACTTC
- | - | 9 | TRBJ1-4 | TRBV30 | CAWREKLFF | TGTGCCTGGAGGGAAAAACTGTTTTTT
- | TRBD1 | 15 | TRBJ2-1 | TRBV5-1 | CASSLSRGPSNEQFF | TGCGCCAGCAGCTTGAGTAGGGGGCCTTCCAATGAGCAGTTCTTC
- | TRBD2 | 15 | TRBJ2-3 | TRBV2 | CASSEMAGVTDTQYF | TGTGCCAGCAGTGAGATGGCGGGAGTCACAGATACGCAGTATTTT
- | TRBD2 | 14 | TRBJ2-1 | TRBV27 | CASSLGREDDEQFF | TGTGCCAGCAGTTTGGGGCGGGAGGACGATGAGCAGTTCTTC
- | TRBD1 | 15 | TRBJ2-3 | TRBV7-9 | CASSPTGTVTDTQYF | TGTGCCAGCAGCCCGACCGGGACAGTAACAGATACGCAGTATTTT
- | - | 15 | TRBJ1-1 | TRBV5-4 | CASTAYPGHLSEAFF | TGTGCCAGCACCGCTTATCCGGGACATTTGTCTGAAGCTTTCTTT
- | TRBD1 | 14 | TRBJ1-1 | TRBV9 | CASSGTGLNTEAFF | TGTGCCAGCAGCGGGACAGGGCTGAACACTGAAGCTTTCTTT
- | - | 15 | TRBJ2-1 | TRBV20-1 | CSARGTQSSYNEQFF | TGCAGTGCCCGCGGGACTCAGAGCTCCTACAATGAGCAGTTCTTC
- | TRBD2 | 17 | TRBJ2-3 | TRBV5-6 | CASSPLTSGGGIDTQYF | TGTGCCAGCAGCCCCCTGACTAGCGGGGGGGGTATAGATACGCAGTATTTT
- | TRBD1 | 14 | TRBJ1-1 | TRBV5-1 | CASTGTGRDTEAFF | TGCGCCAGCACGGGGACAGGGAGGGACACTGAAGCTTTCTTT
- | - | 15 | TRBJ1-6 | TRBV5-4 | CASSLFGGGNSPLHF | TGTGCCAGCAGCTTGTTCGGGGGCGGGAATTCACCCCTCCACTTT
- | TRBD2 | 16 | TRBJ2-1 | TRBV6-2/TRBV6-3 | CASSYGTSGGNNEQFF | TGTGCCAGCAGTTACGGGACTAGCGGGGGGAACAATGAGCAGTTCTTC
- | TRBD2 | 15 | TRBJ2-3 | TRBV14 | CASSLTSGGTDTQYF | TGTGCCAGCAGCCTCACTAGCGGGGGAACAGATACGCAGTATTTT
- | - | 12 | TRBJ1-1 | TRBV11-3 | CASSGLGAEAFF | TGTGCCAGCAGCGGCCTCGGTGCTGAAGCTTTCTTT
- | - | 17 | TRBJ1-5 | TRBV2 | CASSEAGDRYDNQPQHF | TGTGCCAGCAGTGAAGCGGGAGACAGGTATGACAATCAGCCCCAGCATTTT
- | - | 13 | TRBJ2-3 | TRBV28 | CASSLLQGNTQYF | TGTGCCAGCAGTTTATTACAGGGTAATACGCAGTATTTT
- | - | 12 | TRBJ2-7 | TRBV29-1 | CSVGLSRYEQYF | TGCAGCGTTGGATTGAGTAGGTACGAGCAGTACTTC
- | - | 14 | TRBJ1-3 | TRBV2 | CASSEGGGGNTIYF | TGTGCCAGCAGTGAAGGAGGGGGAGGAAACACCATATATTTT
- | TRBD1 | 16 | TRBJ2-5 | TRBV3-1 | CASSQGGTGTQETQYF | TGTGCCAGCAGCCAAGGAGGGACAGGGACCCAAGAGACCCAGTACTTC
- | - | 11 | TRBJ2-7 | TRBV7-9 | CASSSSREQYF | TGTGCCAGCAGCTCCTCCCGGGAGCAGTACTTC
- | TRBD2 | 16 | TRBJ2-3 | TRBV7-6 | CASSPLPAGTTDTQYF | TGTGCCAGCAGCCCCCTCCCAGCGGGGACCACAGATACGCAGTATTTT
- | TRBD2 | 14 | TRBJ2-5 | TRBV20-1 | CSAQLAAERETQYF | TGCAGTGCCCAACTAGCGGCGGAAAGGGAGACCCAGTACTTC
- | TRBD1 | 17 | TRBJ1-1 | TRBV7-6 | CASSFDADRGSNTEAFF | TGTGCCAGCAGCTTTGATGCGGACAGGGGGTCGAACACTGAAGCTTTCTTT
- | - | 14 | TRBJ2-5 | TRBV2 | CASMAAYFQETQYF | TGTGCCAGCATGGCAGCGTACTTCCAAGAGACCCAGTACTTC
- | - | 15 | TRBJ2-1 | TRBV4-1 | CATTFEGGRHNEQFF | TGCGCCACCACCTTTGAGGGGGGGCGGCACAATGAGCAGTTCTTC
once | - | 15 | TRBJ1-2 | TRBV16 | CASSQGRGGHYGYTF | TGTGCCAGCAGCCAAGGCCGGGGGGGACACTATGGCTACACCTTC
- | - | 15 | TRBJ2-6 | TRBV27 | CASSLLRSGANVLTF | TGTGCCAGCAGTTTATTAAGATCCGGGGCCAACGTCCTGACTTTC
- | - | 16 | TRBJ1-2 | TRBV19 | CASSHFPRAGNYGYTF | TGTGCCAGTAGTCATTTTCCAAGGGCAGGGAACTATGGCTACACCTTC
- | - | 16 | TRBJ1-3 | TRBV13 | CASSLGSGTIGNTIYF | TGTGCCAGCAGCTTAGGCTCGGGGACGATTGGAAACACCATATATTTT
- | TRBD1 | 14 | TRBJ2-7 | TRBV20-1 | CSARQGLSSYEQYF | TGCAGTGCTCGACAGGGGTTGAGCTCCTACGAGCAGTACTTC
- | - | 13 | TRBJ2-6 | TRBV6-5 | CASSYSEANVLTF | TGTGCCAGCAGCTATAGCGAGGCCAACGTCCTGACTTTC
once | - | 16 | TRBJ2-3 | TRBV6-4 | CASSDSPGGGADTQYF | TGTGCCAGCAGTGACTCTCCGGGCGGAGGGGCAGATACGCAGTATTTT
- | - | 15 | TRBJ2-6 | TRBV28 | CASTQVPSGANVLTF | TGTGCCAGCACCCAGGTTCCCTCTGGGGCCAACGTCCTGACTTTC
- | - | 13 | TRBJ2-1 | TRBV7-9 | CGEGDNVYNEQFF | TGTGGAGAGGGGGACAACGTATACAATGAGCAGTTCTTC
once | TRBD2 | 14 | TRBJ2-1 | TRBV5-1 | CASSRAEAGNEQFF | TGCGCCAGCAGCCGCGCAGAAGCGGGGAATGAGCAGTTCTTC